A selection of T cell receptor beta chains follows, all from one sample in a study of cytomegalovirus exposure and HLA in healthy donors. TCRdb's copy holds only in-frame clones and misses some; the assay was immunoSEQ multiplex PCR. Of 150,000 to 200,000 clones listed, around 75% were seen once; the top ten hold approximately 2.6%. Sequencing was carried out using PBMCs. The origin of the receptors is a female donor in good health and CMV-seronegative. CDR3s include the opening cysteine and the closing phenylalanine or tryptophan. Fields, in order: D gene, J gene, V gene, clone size, CDR3 DNA, CDR3 protein. A D gene is named only where the DNA matches it firmly. Expanded clones get a size class; other rows say once, few or many, or leave the size out.

D gene: -
J gene: TRBJ2-7
V gene: TRBV28
clone size: once
CDR3 DNA: TGTGCCAGCAGTTCATCCCTCCTACTAGTCGAGCAGTACTTC
CDR3 protein: CASSSSLLLVEQYF

D gene: TRBD1
J gene: TRBJ2-7
V gene: TRBV5-1
clone size: -
CDR3 DNA: TGCGCCAGCAGCTTGGAGGGACAGGGGTTTTACGAGCAGTACTTC
CDR3 protein: CASSLEGQGFYEQYF

D gene: TRBD1
J gene: TRBJ1-5
V gene: TRBV30
clone size: few
CDR3 DNA: TGTGCCTGGAGTACAGGGGGCAGTCAGCCCCAGCATTTT
CDR3 protein: CAWSTGGSQPQHF

D gene: TRBD2
J gene: TRBJ2-7
V gene: TRBV6-1
clone size: -
CDR3 DNA: TGTGCCAGCAGTGAAGAAAGCGGCAGGGAGGGCTACGAGCAGTACTTC
CDR3 protein: CASSEESGREGYEQYF

D gene: TRBD2
J gene: TRBJ2-1
V gene: TRBV9
clone size: -
CDR3 DNA: TGTGCCAGCAGCGTAAGCGGGCTAGCGGGAGGGAAACACAATGAGCAGTTCTTC
CDR3 protein: CASSVSGLAGGKHNEQFF

D gene: TRBD1
J gene: TRBJ1-4
V gene: TRBV10-3
clone size: few
CDR3 DNA: TGTGCCATCAGGGACGACCGGGACAGAGAGGTCAATGAAAAACTGTTTTTT
CDR3 protein: CAIRDDRDREVNEKLFF

D gene: TRBD2
J gene: TRBJ2-5
V gene: TRBV7-3
clone size: -
CDR3 DNA: TGTGCCAGCAGCCCCTTTGGACTAGCGGAAGAGACCCAGTACTTC
CDR3 protein: CASSPFGLAEETQYF

D gene: TRBD2
J gene: TRBJ2-7
V gene: TRBV6-1
clone size: -
CDR3 DNA: TGTGCCAGCAGTGCTCCGGGGGGGCTCAGCTCCTACGAGCAGTACTTC
CDR3 protein: CASSAPGGLSSYEQYF

D gene: -
J gene: TRBJ2-1
V gene: TRBV11-2
clone size: -
CDR3 DNA: TGTGCCAGCAGCTTAGGTGGGGCAAATGAGCAGTTCTTC
CDR3 protein: CASSLGGANEQFF

D gene: -
J gene: TRBJ1-6
V gene: TRBV5-1
clone size: -
CDR3 DNA: TGCGCCAGCAGCTTGGAACTCAGGGATAATTCACCCCTCCACTTT
CDR3 protein: CASSLELRDNSPLHF

D gene: TRBD2
J gene: TRBJ2-1
V gene: TRBV5-6
clone size: -
CDR3 DNA: TGTGCCAGCAGCTCCCGACTAGCGGGGGGTTACAATGAGCAGTTCTTC
CDR3 protein: CASSSRLAGGYNEQFF

D gene: -
J gene: TRBJ1-2
V gene: TRBV14
clone size: -
CDR3 DNA: TGTGCCAGCAGCCAAGATTTCGGGGACTTCACTAACTATGGCTACACCTTC
CDR3 protein: CASSQDFGDFTNYGYTF

D gene: -
J gene: TRBJ1-1
V gene: TRBV6-1
clone size: -
CDR3 DNA: TGTGCCAGCAGTGAGTCTGGACACGAGGAGACTGAAGCTTTCTTT
CDR3 protein: CASSESGHEETEAFF

D gene: TRBD2
J gene: TRBJ2-1
V gene: TRBV5-1
clone size: -
CDR3 DNA: TGCGCCAGCAGCTACGGTAGCGGGGGGGCCAATGAGCAGTTCTTC
CDR3 protein: CASSYGSGGANEQFF

D gene: TRBD1
J gene: TRBJ2-2
V gene: TRBV6-5
clone size: -
CDR3 DNA: TGTGCCAGCAGTTCATGGGACAGTTCGAACACCGGGGAGCTGTTTTTT
CDR3 protein: CASSSWDSSNTGELFF

D gene: TRBD2
J gene: TRBJ2-2
V gene: TRBV5-1
clone size: -
CDR3 DNA: TGCGCCAGCAGGACCGGGACTACGAACACCGGGGAGCTGTTTTTT
CDR3 protein: CASRTGTTNTGELFF

D gene: -
J gene: TRBJ1-5
V gene: TRBV30
clone size: -
CDR3 DNA: TGTGCCTGGAGTGGAAGTACAGGGTTTAGCAATCAGCCCCAGCATTTT
CDR3 protein: CAWSGSTGFSNQPQHF

D gene: -
J gene: TRBJ1-4
V gene: TRBV2
clone size: once
CDR3 DNA: TGTGCCAGCAGTTTCAGGGTTGGTGAAAAACTGTTTTTT
CDR3 protein: CASSFRVGEKLFF

D gene: TRBD2
J gene: TRBJ2-1
V gene: TRBV18
clone size: -
CDR3 DNA: TGTGCCAGCTCTCCAGCGGGGGGGAGCTCCTACAATGAGCAGTTCTTC
CDR3 protein: CASSPAGGSSYNEQFF

D gene: -
J gene: TRBJ2-3
V gene: TRBV5-1
clone size: -
CDR3 DNA: TGCGCCAGCAGCTTGGCCTTCGGAGATACGCAGTATTTT
CDR3 protein: CASSLAFGDTQYF

D gene: -
J gene: TRBJ2-2
V gene: TRBV2
clone size: -
CDR3 DNA: TGTGCCAGCAGTGCAGGCGGGGAGCTGTTTTTT
CDR3 protein: CASSAGGELFF

D gene: -
J gene: TRBJ2-5
V gene: TRBV7-6
clone size: -
CDR3 DNA: TGTGCCAGCAGCTTAGGGGGGGACAGACAAGAGACCCAGTACTTC
CDR3 protein: CASSLGGDRQETQYF

D gene: TRBD2
J gene: TRBJ2-3
V gene: TRBV5-8
clone size: -
CDR3 DNA: TGTGCCAGCAGCTTGGTGGGGGGGCTAGCGGGAATGGATACGCAGTATTTT
CDR3 protein: CASSLVGGLAGMDTQYF

D gene: -
J gene: TRBJ1-2
V gene: TRBV7-9
clone size: once
CDR3 DNA: TGTGCCAGCAGGTCAGGGGAAATGCACTATGGCTACACCTTC
CDR3 protein: CASRSGEMHYGYTF

D gene: -
J gene: TRBJ2-7
V gene: TRBV27
clone size: -
CDR3 DNA: TGTGCCAGCAGTTTATCGCGAGGGGGTATTGGGAACGAGCAGTACTTC
CDR3 protein: CASSLSRGGIGNEQYF

D gene: TRBD1
J gene: TRBJ2-5
V gene: TRBV7-2
clone size: -
CDR3 DNA: TGTGCCAGCAGCAGATACAGGGGGCGAGGGGAGACCCAGTACTTC
CDR3 protein: CASSRYRGRGETQYF

D gene: TRBD1
J gene: TRBJ1-5
V gene: TRBV19
clone size: -
CDR3 DNA: TGTGCCAGTAGTATAATCTTAGGCCGGGACAGAGGTCAGCCCCAGCATTTT
CDR3 protein: CASSIILGRDRGQPQHF

D gene: TRBD1
J gene: TRBJ1-4
V gene: TRBV4-2
clone size: -
CDR3 DNA: TGTGCCAGCAGCCTCGGGACAGGGGACCAACTGTTTTTT
CDR3 protein: CASSLGTGDQLFF

D gene: TRBD2
J gene: TRBJ2-5
V gene: TRBV5-1
clone size: -
CDR3 DNA: TGCGCCAGCAGCTTGGGACTAGCGGGAGTGCAAGAGACCCAGTACTTC
CDR3 protein: CASSLGLAGVQETQYF

D gene: -
J gene: TRBJ2-7
V gene: TRBV7-9
clone size: -
CDR3 DNA: TGTTCCAGCAGCTTATGGGGGGCAGGGACTACCTACGAGCAGTACTTC
CDR3 protein: CSSSLWGAGTTYEQYF

D gene: TRBD2
J gene: TRBJ2-3
V gene: TRBV7-3
clone size: -
CDR3 DNA: TGTGCCAGCAGCTTATGGGGGGGTGGCGTGAGTGCAGATACGCAGTATTTT
CDR3 protein: CASSLWGGGVSADTQYF

D gene: TRBD1
J gene: TRBJ1-5
V gene: TRBV4-2
clone size: -
CDR3 DNA: TGTGCCAGCAGCTACGGGACAGGGCAGAATCAGCCCCAGCATTTT
CDR3 protein: CASSYGTGQNQPQHF

D gene: -
J gene: TRBJ2-7
V gene: TRBV29-1
clone size: -
CDR3 DNA: TGCAGCGCAGGGTCCTACGAGCAGTACTTC
CDR3 protein: CSAGSYEQYF

D gene: TRBD1
J gene: TRBJ2-7
V gene: TRBV13
clone size: few
CDR3 DNA: TGTGCCAGCAGCTTAACGGGACAGGGTCCCTACGAGCAGTACTTC
CDR3 protein: CASSLTGQGPYEQYF

D gene: TRBD2
J gene: TRBJ2-1
V gene: TRBV19
clone size: -
CDR3 DNA: TGTGCCAGTAGCGGGAGGGTAAAAGGCACACACAATGAGCAGTTCTTC
CDR3 protein: CASSGRVKGTHNEQFF

D gene: -
J gene: TRBJ2-2
V gene: TRBV11-3
clone size: -
CDR3 DNA: TGTGCCAGCAGTCGAGGCCGGGGGTTTGGCACCGGGGAGCTGTTTTTT
CDR3 protein: CASSRGRGFGTGELFF

D gene: TRBD1
J gene: TRBJ2-5
V gene: TRBV2
clone size: -
CDR3 DNA: TGTGCCAGCAGTGCACGAACAGGGGTGGAGACCCAGTACTTC
CDR3 protein: CASSARTGVETQYF